This T cell receptor (beta chain) was captured by sequencing in a study of blood T cell repertoires in COVID-19. Germline lookup yields CDR1 SGHKS and CDR2 YYEKEE (reference sequence). The CDR3 is made up of 15 amino acids. V lost 6 bases to trimming and J lost 0 bases, with 15 bases between them. This table comes from immunoSEQ multiplex PCR, and its TCRdb copy is limited to in-frame clones, with some not included. The table shows approximately 300,000 clones, with around 90% occurring only once. Sequenced material: peripheral blood. The TCR was taken from a woman in her forties or fifties with COVID-19, enrolled during active disease. This chain connects TRBV5-5 to TRBJ1-1, with D possibly matching TRBD1 (5 bases). CDR3 region: CASIRTGVVNTEAFF. The CDR3 coding sequence is TGTGCCAGCATCCGAACGGGGGTTGTGAACACTGAAGCTTTCTTT.